A selection of T cell receptor beta chains follows, all from one sample in a study of shared clonotypes between healthy human individuals. Produced via immunoSEQ multiplex PCR; TCRdb's table is partial and in-frame only. The data hold approximately 740,000 clones, with about 74% observed a single time. What was sequenced was memory CD4+ T cells sorted from blood. Source of these receptors: a woman aged 30 to 39 in good health. Each CDR3 is given with its conserved first and last residue. Each record gives: CDR3 length, J gene, V gene, clone size, D gene, CDR3 protein, CDR3 DNA. The D gene is left open where the match is weak. Where a row states a size, it is once, few, many or the class of an expanded clone; other rows omit it.

>15|TRBJ2-2|TRBV19|.|TRBD1
CASSIQGADTGELFF
TGTGCCAGTAGTATCCAGGGGGCCGACACCGGGGAGCTGTTTTTT
>13|TRBJ1-1|TRBV6-1|.|.
CASVSRGWTEAFF
TGTGCCAGCGTTTCGAGAGGCTGGACTGAAGCTTTCTTT
>16|TRBJ1-1|TRBV7-9|.|TRBD1
CASSLYRGRVNTEAFF
TGTGCCAGCAGCTTGTACAGGGGGCGGGTGAACACTGAAGCTTTCTTT
>16|TRBJ2-3|TRBV7-2|.|TRBD1
CASSSPGTGSLDTQYF
TGTGCCAGCAGCTCCCCGGGGACAGGTTCATTAGATACGCAGTATTTT
>15|TRBJ1-5|TRBV28|.|TRBD1
CATRVQGAVGQPQHF
TGTGCCACCAGAGTCCAGGGGGCGGTCGGTCAGCCCCAGCATTTT
>11|TRBJ2-7|TRBV5-4|.|.
CASSLNYEQYF
TGTGCCAGCAGCTTAAACTACGAGCAGTACTTC
>16|TRBJ2-7|TRBV4-2|.|.
CASSQDPPSLYGEQYF
TGTGCCAGCAGCCAAGATCCCCCTAGCCTATATGGCGAGCAGTACTTC
>16|TRBJ2-1|TRBV10-2|.|.
CASEDTGSSSYNEQFF
TGCGCCAGCGAAGATACAGGGTCCAGCTCCTACAATGAGCAGTTCTTC
>13|TRBJ2-3|TRBV2|few|.
CASQPPNVDTQYF
TGTGCCAGCCAACCCCCCAATGTAGATACGCAGTATTTT
>17|TRBJ2-3|TRBV28|.|TRBD2
CASRPSGGGSGADTQYF
TGTGCCAGCAGACCAAGCGGTGGTGGTAGCGGGGCAGATACGCAGTATTTT
>13|TRBJ1-1|TRBV11-2|.|.
CASSPWRGSGAFF
TGTGCCAGCAGCCCGTGGAGGGGGTCCGGAGCTTTCTTT
>11|TRBJ2-7|TRBV6-1|.|.
CASSELDEQYF
TGTGCCAGCAGTGAACTTGACGAGCAGTACTTC
>17|TRBJ1-4|TRBV29-1|once|.
CSVAGPPGIATNEKLFF
TGCAGCGTTGCGGGACCCCCAGGGATAGCAACTAATGAAAAACTGTTTTTT
>14|TRBJ2-3|TRBV19|.|.
CASSTGYSTDTQYF
TGTGCCAGTAGTACGGGTTATAGCACAGATACGCAGTATTTT
>15|TRBJ2-3|TRBV29-1|.|TRBD2
CSVGTSGKVTDTQYF
TGCAGCGTCGGGACTAGCGGGAAGGTCACAGATACGCAGTATTTT
>13|TRBJ2-7|TRBV28|.|.
CASTRTPSYEQYF
TGTGCCAGCACCCGGACACCTTCCTACGAGCAGTACTTC
>16|TRBJ1-1|TRBV7-2|.|.
CASSLIGPGWETEAFF
TGTGCCAGCAGCTTAATTGGGCCAGGATGGGAAACTGAAGCTTTCTTT
>15|TRBJ2-2|TRBV7-7|.|.
CASSLGLGYTGELFF
TGTGCCAGCAGCTTAGGATTGGGGTACACCGGGGAGCTGTTTTTT
>16|TRBJ2-3|TRBV5-1|.|TRBD2
CASSLGTSGSTDTQYF
TGCGCCAGCAGCTTGGGGACTAGCGGCAGCACAGATACGCAGTATTTT